This is a list of T cell receptor beta chains from one sample in a study of cytomegalovirus exposure and HLA in healthy donors. Profiled with immunoSEQ multiplex PCR; TCRdb holds only in-frame clones, not every one. The sample records under 250,000 clones, just under 80% being singletons. The specimen was PBMCs. The receptors were sampled from a boy younger than 18 in good health and CMV-seronegative. Both conserved end residues are part of each CDR3. The order of the fields is D gene, J gene, V gene, clone size, CDR3 protein, CDR3 DNA. The D gene is left open where the match is weak. Expanded clones are given a class, and other clones once, few, many or no size at all.

>TRBD1|TRBJ2-7|TRBV5-5|NA
CASSLAPGGYEQYF
TGTGCCAGCAGCTTGGCACCAGGGGGCTACGAGCAGTACTTC
>TRBD1|TRBJ2-1|TRBV5-1|NA
CASSLGDRYNEQFF
TGCGCCAGCAGCTTGGGGGACAGGTACAATGAGCAGTTCTTC
>NA|TRBJ1-1|TRBV2|NA
CASSLTGYSEAFF
TGTGCCAGCAGTCTAACAGGTTACAGTGAAGCTTTCTTT
>TRBD1|TRBJ1-4|TRBV6-5|NA
CASRVDRGPNEKLFF
TGTGCCAGCAGGGTCGACAGGGGGCCTAATGAAAAACTGTTTTTT
>NA|TRBJ1-2|TRBV14|few
CASSQTVSGYGYTF
TGTGCCAGCAGCCAAACAGTCTCCGGCTATGGCTACACCTTC
>NA|TRBJ1-4|TRBV7-6|NA
CASSLVGTNEKLFF
TGTGCCAGCAGCTTAGTCGGGACTAATGAAAAACTGTTTTTT
>NA|TRBJ1-1|TRBV5-1|few
CASSLSGGTEAFF
TGCGCCAGCAGCCTTTCAGGAGGCACTGAAGCTTTCTTT
>NA|TRBJ1-1|TRBV27|NA
CASSTNRDTTEAFF
TGTGCCAGCAGTACCAATCGGGACACCACTGAAGCTTTCTTT
>TRBD2|TRBJ2-7|TRBV11-2|once
CASSTSGNSYEQYF
TGTGCCAGCAGCACTAGCGGGAACTCCTACGAGCAGTACTTC
>NA|TRBJ2-3|TRBV4-1|NA
CASSQFFGRQSTDTQYF
TGCGCCAGCAGCCAATTTTTTGGCAGACAGTCCACAGATACGCAGTATTTT
>TRBD2|TRBJ2-1|TRBV2|NA
CASNRGSVGNEQFF
TGTGCCAGCAATCGCGGGAGTGTTGGGAATGAGCAGTTCTTC
>NA|TRBJ1-1|TRBV27|NA
CASNSFGNTEAFF
TGTGCCAGCAACTCGTTCGGGAACACTGAAGCTTTCTTT
>NA|TRBJ2-1|TRBV10-2|NA
CASSETLGLAYYNEQFF
TGCGCCAGCAGTGAGACTCTCGGACTCGCCTACTACAATGAGCAGTTCTTC
>NA|TRBJ1-3|TRBV14|NA
CASSGPGRNTIYF
TGTGCCAGCAGCGGGCCAGGGCGAAACACCATATATTTT
>TRBD2|TRBJ2-1|TRBV7-2|NA
CASSLAPTSGYNEQFF
TGTGCCAGCAGCTTGGCCCCGACTAGCGGTTACAATGAGCAGTTCTTC
>NA|TRBJ1-5|TRBV6-1|NA
CASRTFSGSWEPQHF
TGTGCCAGCAGAACCTTTTCAGGGTCGTGGGAGCCCCAGCATTTT
>TRBD1|TRBJ1-2|TRBV2|NA
CASSRGALAYGYTF
TGTGCCAGCAGCAGGGGGGCGCTTGCCTATGGCTACACCTTC
>NA|TRBJ1-1|TRBV6-1|NA
CATTENREWVTEAFF
TGTGCCACCACTGAAAACAGGGAGTGGGTCACTGAAGCTTTCTTT
>NA|TRBJ2-7|TRBV4-2|NA
CASSNLFAGPEQYF
TGTGCCAGCAGCAACCTCTTTGCAGGGCCCGAGCAGTACTTC